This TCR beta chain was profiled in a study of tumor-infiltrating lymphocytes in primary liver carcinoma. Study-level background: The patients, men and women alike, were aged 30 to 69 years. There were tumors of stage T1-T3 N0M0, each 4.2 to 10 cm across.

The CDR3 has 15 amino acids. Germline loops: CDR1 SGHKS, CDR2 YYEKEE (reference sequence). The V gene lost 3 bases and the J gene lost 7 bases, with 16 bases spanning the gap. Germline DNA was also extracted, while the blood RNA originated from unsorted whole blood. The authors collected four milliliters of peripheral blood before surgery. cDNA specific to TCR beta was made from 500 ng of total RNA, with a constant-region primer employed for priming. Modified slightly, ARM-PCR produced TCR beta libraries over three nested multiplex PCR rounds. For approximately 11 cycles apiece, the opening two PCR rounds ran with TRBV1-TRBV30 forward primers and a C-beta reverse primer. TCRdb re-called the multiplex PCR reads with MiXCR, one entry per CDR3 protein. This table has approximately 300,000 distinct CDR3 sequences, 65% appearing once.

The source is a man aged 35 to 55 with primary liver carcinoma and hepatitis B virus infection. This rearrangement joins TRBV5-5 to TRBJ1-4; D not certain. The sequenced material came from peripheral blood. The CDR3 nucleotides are TGTGCCAGCAGCTCTATAGCTTATTCTGGTGAAAAACTGTTTTTT. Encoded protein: CASSSIAYSGEKLFF.